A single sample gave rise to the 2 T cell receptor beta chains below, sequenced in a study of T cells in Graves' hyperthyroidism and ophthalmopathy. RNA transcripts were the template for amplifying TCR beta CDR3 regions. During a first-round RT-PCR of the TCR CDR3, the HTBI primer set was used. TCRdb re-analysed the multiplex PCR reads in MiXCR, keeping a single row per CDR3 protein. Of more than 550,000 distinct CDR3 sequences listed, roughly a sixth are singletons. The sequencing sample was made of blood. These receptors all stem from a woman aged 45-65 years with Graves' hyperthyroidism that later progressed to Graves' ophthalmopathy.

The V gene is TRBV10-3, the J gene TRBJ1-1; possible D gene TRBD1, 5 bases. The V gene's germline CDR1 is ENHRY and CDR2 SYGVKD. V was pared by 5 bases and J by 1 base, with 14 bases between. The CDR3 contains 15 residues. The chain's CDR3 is CAISSKGVANTEAFF. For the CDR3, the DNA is TGTGCCATCAGTTCAAAAGGGGTCGCGAACACTGAAGCTTTCTTT.

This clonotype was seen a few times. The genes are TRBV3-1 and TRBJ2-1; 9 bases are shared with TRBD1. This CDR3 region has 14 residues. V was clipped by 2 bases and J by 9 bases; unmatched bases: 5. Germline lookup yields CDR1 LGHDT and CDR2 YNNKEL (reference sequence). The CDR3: CASSQKTGGVEQFF. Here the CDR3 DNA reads TGTGCCAGCAGCCAAAAAACAGGGGGCGTTGAGCAGTTCTTC.